The 27 T cell receptor beta chains below come from one sample, sequenced in a study of T cells after yellow fever vaccination. TCRdb re-called the 5' RACE reads with MiXCR, one entry per CDR3 protein. The table has about 160,000 distinct CDR3 sequences, almost 7% seen once; the top ten hold 2.5% to 3%. Sequencing was performed on CD4+ T cells sorted from PBMCs, taken around 5 days after the first yellow fever vaccination. The receptors come from a man between 18 and 35 years old who received the YFV17D yellow fever vaccine.

The chain carries TRBV5-8 and TRBJ2-4, with TRBD1 matching over 7 bases. J gave up 0 bases and V 0 bases, and 0 bases lay outside the gene matches. This CDR3 has 15 amino acids. Germline V gene sequence: CDR1 SGHTS, CDR2 YDEGEE. Here the CDR3 reads CASSLGDRAKNIQYF. CDR3 sequence (DNA): TGTGCCAGCAGCTTGGGGGACAGAGCCAAAAACATTCAGTACTTC. Complete variable domain (other parts from reference TRBV5-8 and TRBJ2-4): EAGVTQSPTHLIKTRGQQATLRCSPISGHTSVYWYQQALGLGLQFLLWYDEGEERNRGNFPPRFSGRQFPNYSSELNVNALELEDSALYLCASSLGDRAKNIQYFGAGTRLSVL.

In the case of this clonotype: A much larger clonotype is one base distant, so this may be a read error. The limits of the CDR3 on the DNA are not certain, so only TCRdb's listed CDR3 is given. V gene TRBV3-1 combines with J gene TRBJ1-1; the table gives TRBD1 as D, unverified against the DNA. Per germline, CDR1 LGHDT and CDR2 YNNKEL (reference sequence). Inclusive of both ends, the CDR3 amounts to 16 amino acids. CDR3 in amino acids: CAISFSVLAQGSEAFF.

CDR3 sequence (DNA): TGTGCCAGCAGTAAAGACAGTACCGGTATTATAGGGAAACTGTTTTTT. This encodes CASSKDSTGIIGKLFF. This sequence joins TRBV6-4 and TRBJ1-4; perhaps TRBD1 as D (5 bases). Germline CDR1 and CDR2: MRHNA and SNTAGT. This CDR3 has 16 residues. V shed 5 bases and J shed 11 bases, with 24 bases lying between them.

This clonotype occurred a few times. The V and J genes are TRBV9 and TRBJ2-5, with D perhaps TRBD1 (5 bases). Germline CDR1 and CDR2: SGDLS and YYNGEE. V was clipped by 3 bases and J by 2 bases, with 8 bases between them. The CDR3 length is 13 residues. In DNA form, the CDR3 reads TGTGCCAGCAGCGCACAGGATCAAGAGACCCAGTACTTC. Its translation: CASSAQDQETQYF. The whole variable domain, remainder taken from reference TRBV9 and TRBJ2-5, is DSGVTQTPKHLITATGQRVTLRCSPRSGDLSVYWYQQSLDQGLQFLIQYYNGEERAKGNILERFSAQQFPDLHSELNLSSLELGDSALYFCASSAQDQETQYFGPGTRLLVL.

This clonotype appeared a few times. The chain links TRBV20-1 to TRBJ2-5; maybe TRBD1 (5 bases). Germline V gene sequence: CDR1 DFQATT, CDR2 SNEGSKA (reference sequence). The CDR3 sequence is 14 residues long. V lost 1 base and J lost 1, with 10 bases in between. DNA of the CDR3: TGCAGTGCTAGAGCTGGGGCAGCCCAAGAGACCCAGTACTTC. This translates into CSARAGAAQETQYF.

This chain connects TRBV7-2 to TRBJ2-5, with D possibly being TRBD1 (5 bases). V was shortened by 2 bases and J by 1 base, with 11 bases between the two germline ends. Per the germline V gene, CDR1 is SGHTA and CDR2 is FQGNSA. The CDR3 is made up of 15 amino acids. CDR3 sequence (DNA): TGTGCCAGCAGCTTATTGAGGACATCCCAAGAGACCCAGTACTTC. This encodes CASSLLRTSQETQYF. The variable domain in full, with the rest retrieved from reference TRBV7-2 and TRBJ2-5, is GAGVSQSPSNKVTEKGKDVELRCDPISGHTALYWYRQSLGQGLEFLIYFQGNSAPDKSGLPSDRFSAERTGGSVSTLTIQRTQQEDSAVYLCASSLLRTSQETQYFGPGTRLLVL.

The chain links TRBV5-1 to TRBJ2-1; D possibly matches TRBD1 or TRBD2 (6 bases each). The ends were cut back, 7 bases at V and 8 bases at J, with 19 bases in the middle. The CDR3 totals 14 residues. The V gene's germline CDR1 is SGHRS and CDR2 YFSETQ. The CDR3 DNA reads TGCGCCAGCTTCAAGGGGGGCCGGGTCGATGAGCAGTTCTTC. Translating gives CASFKGGRVDEQFF. The complete variable domain, with remaining parts taken from reference TRBV5-1 and TRBJ2-1, reads KAGVTQTPRYLIKTRGQQVTLSCSPISGHRSVSWYQQTPGQGLQFLFEYFSETQRNKGNFPGRFSGRQFSNSRSEMNVSTLELGDSALYLCASFKGGRVDEQFFGPGTRLTVL.

Comments on this clonotype: This may be a read error, as it is one base from a much larger clone. The chain uses TRBV5-6 and TRBJ2-3, with a tentative D call TRBD2 (5 bases). The CDR3 extends over 15 amino acids. The V gene's germline CDR1 is SGHDT and CDR2 YYEEEE. CDR3 residues: CASSLDRASTDPQYF. As DNA, the CDR3 is TGTGCCAGCAGCTTGGATAGGGCTAGCACAGATCCGCAGTATTTT.

This clonotype has only a few counts. The chain couples TRBV19 to TRBJ2-1; no clear D. Between the trimmed V and J ends, which lost 0 bases and 6 bases, there was a span of 9 bases. Germline lookup yields CDR1 LNHDA and CDR2 SQIVND (reference sequence). The CDR3 spans 14 residues. CDR3 region: CASSIDPRVNEQFF. In DNA, the CDR3 is TGTGCCAGTAGTATAGATCCAAGGGTCAATGAGCAGTTCTTC.

The gene calls are TRBV5-1 and TRBJ2-1; a weak D match, TRBD1 (5 bases). In germline, CDR1 is SGHRS, CDR2 YFSETQ. V shed 0 bases and J shed 8 bases, with 12 bases lying between them. The CDR3 runs to 14 residues. The CDR3 here is CASSLVRQGYEQFF. Written as DNA, the CDR3 is TGCGCCAGCAGCTTGGTCCGGCAGGGCTATGAGCAGTTCTTC.

The V and J genes are TRBV5-6 and TRBJ2-3; 8 nucleotides agree with TRBD2. Germline V CDR1 and CDR2: SGHDT, YYEEEE. This CDR3 has 18 amino acids. The J segment lost 6 bases and the V segment lost 4 bases, leaving 19 bases of the junction unmatched. The chain's CDR3 is CASSPLGGSGGSGDTQYF. The CDR3 DNA follows: TGTGCCAGCAGCCCCTTGGGGGGGAGCGGGGGCAGTGGGGATACGCAGTATTTT.

This clonotype was recorded many times. The CDR3 DNA reads as TGTGCCAGCAGAACGGGACAGGGGGACACTGAAGCTTTCTTT. Residues: CASRTGQGDTEAFF. V gene TRBV12-3 or TRBV12-4 combines with J gene TRBJ1-1; 11 positions match TRBD1. Losses at the gene ends were 6 bases for V and 3 bases for J; bases not matched to a gene: 3. The CDR3 covers 14 residues.

This clonotype was counted between two and nine times. A read error is possible here, since a much larger clone lies one base away. The chain carries TRBV7-2 and TRBJ2-3; D is ambiguous. The germline CDR1 and CDR2 sequences are SGHTA and FQGNSA. Trimming stripped 3 bases from V and 3 bases from J, with 7 bases between. The CDR3 is made up of 13 amino acids. The CDR3 protein is CASSFGRTDTQYF. The DNA of the CDR3 is TGTGCCAGCAGCTTTGGGCGGACAGATACGCAGTATTTT.

The table lists this clonotype with many counts. J is TRBJ2-5 and V is TRBV7-6; possible D gene TRBD2, 7 bases. This CDR3 has 15 residues. Germline V lookup: CDR1 SGHVS, CDR2 FNYEAQ. Trimming left V 0 bases short and J 10 bases short, with 18 bases between. This CDR3 is CASSLAWGGPRIQYF. The DNA of the CDR3 is TGTGCCAGCAGCTTAGCCTGGGGGGGGCCCAGGATCCAGTACTTC. The full variable domain, rest sourced from reference TRBV7-6 and TRBJ2-5, is GAGVSQSPRYKVTKRGQDVALRCDPISGHVSLYWYRQALGQGPEFLTYFNYEAQQDKSGLPNDRFSAERPEGSISTLTIQRTEQRDSAMYRCASSLAWGGPRIQYFGPGTRLLVL.

This clonotype has only a few counts. The chain employs TRBV7-2 and TRBJ1-2, with TRBD1 matching 10 bases. V gave up 5 bases and J gave up 4 bases; unmatched junction bases: 7. The CDR3 totals 15 residues. Germline V lookup: CDR1 SGHTA, CDR2 FQGNSA. CDR3 amino acids: CASSGQGDVSYGYTF. The CDR3 DNA follows: TGTGCCAGCAGCGGACAGGGGGATGTTAGCTATGGCTACACCTTC.

The rearrangement uses TRBV10-3 and TRBJ1-5; TRBD1 might be the D (6 bases). From germline, CDR1 is ENHRY and CDR2 SYGVKD. The CDR3 length is 14 residues. V lost 3 bases, J lost 5 bases, and 11 bases lay in between. CDR3 nucleotides: TGTGCCATCAGTGAATCCAGGACAGATCAGCCCCAGCATTTT. It encodes CAISESRTDQPQHF.

The chain employs TRBV7-2 and TRBJ2-5, with a tentative D call TRBD1 (6 bases). This CDR3 comprises 14 residues. V gave up 6 bases and J gave up 5 bases, with 16 bases separating them. From germline, CDR1 is SGHTA and CDR2 FQGNSA. The CDR3 loop reads CASSKQGFMETQYF. The CDR3 region has the DNA TGTGCCAGCAGTAAACAGGGTTTTATGGAGACCCAGTACTTC.

The gene calls are TRBV5-1 and TRBJ2-3, with TRBD1 as a possible D gene (6 bases). The V and J ends lost 1 base and 0 bases respectively, with 12 bases between them. The V gene's germline CDR1 is SGHRS and CDR2 YFSETQ. The CDR3 is 16 amino acids. The CDR3 here is CASSLTGRISTDTQYF. The CDR3 DNA sequence: TGCGCCAGCAGCTTGACAGGGAGAATTAGCACAGATACGCAGTATTTT.

In its sample, this clonotype was seen a few times. This sequence joins TRBV6-1 and TRBJ2-2; D is perhaps TRBD2 (5 bases). V gave up 5 bases and J gave up 7 bases, with 11 bases separating them. Germline V gives CDR1 MNHNS, CDR2 SASEGT. The CDR3 covers 13 residues. The CDR3 loop is CASSRLAGGELFF. The CDR3 DNA reads as TGTGCCAGCAGTAGACTGGCGGGCGGGGAGCTGTTTTTT.

This clonotype was observed a few times. The rearrangement uses TRBV18 and TRBJ2-7, with 10 bases lining up with TRBD1. V gave up 8 bases and J gave up 6 bases; unmatched junction bases: 7. This CDR3 spans 13 amino acids. Germline CDR1 and CDR2: KGHSH and LQKENI. CDR3 sequence (DNA): TGTGCCAGCCTTACCGGGACAGGGGCCGAGCAGTACTTC. Protein sequence: CASLTGTGAEQYF.

This clonotype was observed at least ten times. The chain carries TRBV20-1 and TRBJ2-1, with 10 positions matching TRBD2. The CDR3 totals 15 residues. Germline V gene lookup returns CDR1 DFQATT and CDR2 SNEGSKA (reference sequence). J lost 10 bases, V lost 0 bases, and 9 bases had no gene match. The CDR3: CSARDRVLAGIEQFF. CDR3 nucleotides: TGCAGTGCTAGAGATCGAGTACTAGCGGGGATCGAGCAGTTCTTC.

This clonotype occurred many times. This chain uses TRBV7-2 with TRBJ2-4; D is unclear. Germline V lookup: CDR1 SGHTA, CDR2 FQGNSA. V lost 6 bases and J lost 5, with 17 bases in between. The CDR3 totals 15 residues. CDR3 coding DNA: TGTGCCAGCAGTCCGTTGGCTGGCAGTCAAAACATTCAGTACTTC. Protein: CASSPLAGSQNIQYF. Full variable domain (rest looked up from reference TRBV7-2 and TRBJ2-4): GAGVSQSPSNKVTEKGKDVELRCDPISGHTALYWYRQSLGQGLEFLIYFQGNSAPDKSGLPSDRFSAERTGGSVSTLTIQRTQQEDSAVYLCASSPLAGSQNIQYFGAGTRLSVL.

This clonotype has a handful of counts. The chain has TRBV12-3 or TRBV12-4 and TRBJ1-6, with 9 bases that match TRBD1. J was trimmed by 9 bases and V by 3 bases; bases with no gene match: 3. The CDR3 has 14 amino acids. CDR3 protein: CASSFLTGGSPLHF. As DNA, the CDR3 is TGTGCCAGCAGTTTCCTGACAGGGGGTTCACCCCTCCACTTT.

V and J are TRBV4-1 and TRBJ2-4; the D call may be TRBD1 or TRBD2 (5 bases each). The CDR3 contains 15 residues. The germline V and J ends were trimmed by 4 bases and 2 bases, with 12 bases remaining between them. CDR1 and CDR2 from the germline V gene are MGHRA and YSYEKL. CDR3 DNA: TGCGCCAGCAGCCCGGGGCAGGGCACCAAAAACATTCAGTACTTC. Its protein is CASSPGQGTKNIQYF.

There are many counts of this clonotype. This chain uses TRBV7-8 with TRBJ1-5; D gene uncertain. V was clipped by 0 bases and J by 0 bases, with 3 bases between them. CDR3 size: 14 residues. Per germline, CDR1 SGHVS and CDR2 FQNEAQ. This CDR3 reads CASSLAYSNQPQHF. CDR3 nucleotide sequence: TGTGCCAGCAGCTTAGCGTATAGCAATCAGCCCCAGCATTTT.

This chain connects TRBV20-1 to TRBJ1-5; 9 bases are a match to TRBD1. Germline CDR1 is DFQATT and CDR2 is SNEGSKA (reference sequence). Trimming removed 6 bases from V and 1 base from J; junction bases left unmatched: 13. This CDR3 is built from 17 residues. The CDR3 nucleotides are TGCAGTGCAACCCCGGACAGGGGAGCTTGGAGCAATCAGCCCCAGCATTTT. It translates to CSATPDRGAWSNQPQHF.

This clonotype was recorded at least ten times. The chain has TRBV15 and TRBJ1-1, with D unresolved. The CDR3 runs to 14 residues. The V and J ends lost 0 bases and 10 bases respectively, with 15 bases between them. CDR1 is LNHNV, CDR2 YYDKDF, per germline (reference sequence). CDR3 sequence (DNA): TGTGCCACCAGCAGAGATCAGACATCTAGGGCAGCTTTCTTT. This sequence encodes CATSRDQTSRAAFF.